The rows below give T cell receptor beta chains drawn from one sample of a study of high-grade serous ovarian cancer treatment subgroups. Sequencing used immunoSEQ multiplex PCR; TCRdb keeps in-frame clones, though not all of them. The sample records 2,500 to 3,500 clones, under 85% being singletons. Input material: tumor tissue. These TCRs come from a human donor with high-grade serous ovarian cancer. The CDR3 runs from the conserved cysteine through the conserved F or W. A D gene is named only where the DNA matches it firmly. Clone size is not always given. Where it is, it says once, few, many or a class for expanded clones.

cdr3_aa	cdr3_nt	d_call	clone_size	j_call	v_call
CASNLWGQLNQPQHF	TGTGCCAGCAACTTATGGGGACAGCTCAATCAGCCCCAGCATTTT	TRBD1	NA	TRBJ1-5	TRBV28
CASSPGLNYYEQYF	TGTGCCAGTAGTCCTGGACTAAACTACTACGAGCAGTACTTC	NA	few	TRBJ2-7	TRBV19
CASSMDHSGNTIYF	TGTGCCAGCAGCATGGACCACTCTGGAAACACCATATATTTT	NA	NA	TRBJ1-3	TRBV7-9
CASSERSGAWSSRAADTQYF	TGTGCCAGCAGTGAAAGGTCAGGGGCTTGGAGCAGTCGGGCAGCAGATACGCAGTATTTT	NA	once	TRBJ2-3	TRBV2
CATTGGQRRYEQYF	TGTGCCACCACCGGGGGGCAGCGGCGGTACGAGCAGTACTTC	NA	NA	TRBJ2-7	TRBV2
CASSPLGQPFSGNTIYF	TGCGCCAGCAGCCCGTTAGGGCAACCTTTCTCTGGAAACACCATATATTTT	NA	NA	TRBJ1-3	TRBV5-1
CASKGQMYQPQHF	TGTGCCAGCAAGGGACAGATGTATCAGCCCCAGCATTTT	TRBD1	NA	TRBJ1-5	TRBV2
CASSDRVLGEQYF	TGTGCCAGCAGTGACAGGGTACTAGGCGAGCAGTACTTC	TRBD1	NA	TRBJ2-7	TRBV27
CASRRAGGVYEQYF	TGTGCCAGCAGGCGAGCGGGAGGCGTCTACGAGCAGTACTTC	TRBD2	few	TRBJ2-7	TRBV27
CASNPGTGEETQYF	TGTGCCAGCAACCCCGGGACGGGGGAAGAGACCCAGTACTTC	NA	NA	TRBJ2-5	TRBV28
CASSRTSTETQYF	TGTGCCAGCAGCCGTACTAGTACAGAGACCCAGTACTTC	NA	NA	TRBJ2-5	TRBV7-7
CSVDLGSGLGTDTQYF	TGCAGCGTTGATTTGGGTAGCGGGTTGGGGACAGATACGCAGTATTTT	TRBD2	NA	TRBJ2-3	TRBV29-1
CASSQGSGRYEQYF	TGCGCCAGCAGCCAAGGCTCCGGGAGATACGAGCAGTACTTC	NA	NA	TRBJ2-7	TRBV4-3
CASTESPGTGGQPQHF	TGTGCCAGCACCGAATCTCCCGGGACAGGGGGTCAGCCCCAGCATTTT	TRBD1	once	TRBJ1-5	TRBV7-2
CASTQGVGGTEAFF	TGTGCCAGCACCCAGGGGGTCGGGGGAACTGAAGCTTTCTTT	TRBD1	NA	TRBJ1-1	TRBV7-2
CASSLTSGYEQYF	TGTGCCAGCAGCCTGACTAGCGGGTACGAGCAGTACTTC	TRBD2	NA	TRBJ2-7	TRBV5-4
CASSLDRGAGQPQHF	TGTGCCAGCAGCTTAGACAGGGGAGCAGGTCAGCCCCAGCATTTT	TRBD1	NA	TRBJ1-5	TRBV7-8
CATSRDLGNYEQFF	TGTGCCACCAGCAGAGATCTGGGGAACTATGAGCAGTTCTTC	NA	NA	TRBJ2-1	TRBV15
CASSEWVGNTIYF	TGTGCCAGCAGTGAATGGGTGGGGAACACCATATATTTT	NA	NA	TRBJ1-3	TRBV6-5
CASSRQGSSYEQYF	TGTGCCAGCAGCCGACAGGGCAGCTCCTACGAGCAGTACTTC	TRBD1	NA	TRBJ2-7	TRBV6-5
CASSLGSGPWSNQPQHF	TGTGCCAGCAGCTTGGGGTCTGGACCCTGGAGCAATCAGCCCCAGCATTTT	NA	few	TRBJ1-5	TRBV5-6
CASTRGGNNEQFF	TGTGCCAGCACCCGGGGAGGAAACAATGAGCAGTTCTTC	NA	few	TRBJ2-1	TRBV7-3
CASSKNNYSGTGSRETQYF	TGTGCCAGCAGCAAAAATAATTATTCCGGGACAGGGAGTCGAGAGACCCAGTACTTC	NA	NA	TRBJ2-5	TRBV21-1